This T cell receptor beta chain stems from a study of T cells in Graves' hyperthyroidism and ophthalmopathy. Looked up from germline, CDR1 is SGHTA and CDR2 is FQGNSA. V lost 5 bases and J lost 7, with 18 bases in between. This CDR3 has 14 amino acids. Authors of the study amplified TCR beta CDR3 regions from RNA transcripts. TCR CDR3 regions were first amplified by RT-PCR with HTBI primers. TCRdb called the multiplex PCR reads again in MiXCR, with one record for every CDR3 protein. Among hundreds of thousands of distinct CDR3 sequences listed, around 46% were seen once. This chain uses TRBV7-2 with TRBJ2-7; weak D call: TRBD2 (6 bases). The TCR originated in a woman in her late teens or twenties with Graves' hyperthyroidism. The sequenced sample consisted of peripheral blood or thyroid tissue (not recorded which). The CDR3 nucleotides read TGTGCCAGCAGCCACCGGGACCCTAGCGAGGAGCAGTACTTC. As protein: CASSHRDPSEEQYF.